These 27 T cell receptor beta chains were sequenced from one sample in a study of PD-1 blockade in classical Hodgkin lymphoma. Sequencing used immunoSEQ multiplex PCR; TCRdb keeps in-frame clones, though not all of them. This table holds approximately 38,000 clones, more than 60% found once. Time point: cycle 4 day 1 (C4D1), after 5 to 7 weeks of nivolumab. After autologous stem cell transplantation all patients relapsed, and prior brentuximab vedotin exposure differed between cohorts. Specimen: peripheral blood mononuclear cells (PBMCs), collected before the fourth cycle of nivolumab. All receptors come from a human donor with classical Hodgkin lymphoma.

The rearrangement joins TRBV9 to TRBJ1-2; D is perhaps TRBD1 (5 bases). Germline values: CDR1 SGDLS, CDR2 YYNGEE. CDR3 length: 15 residues. Trimming removed 2 bases from V and 1 base from J, with 12 bases in between. The CDR3 sequence is CASSVYGGINYGYTF. CDR3 bases: TGTGCCAGCAGCGTGTATGGGGGGATTAACTATGGCTACACCTTC.

The chain couples TRBV6-5 to TRBJ1-2; D is possibly TRBD1 (6 bases). The CDR3 has 13 residues. The germline V and J ends were trimmed by 5 bases and 8 bases, with 15 bases remaining between them. Germline V gene lookup returns CDR1 MNHEY and CDR2 SVGAGI. CDR3 residues: CASSLPGGPGYTF. The CDR3 DNA reads TGTGCCAGCAGTCTCCCGGGGGGGCCCGGCTACACCTTC.

This clone came up once. This chain connects TRBV14 to TRBJ2-7, with 7 positions matching TRBD1. The V gene's germline CDR1 is SGHDN and CDR2 FVKESK. This CDR3 is built from 15 residues. V was clipped by 4 bases and J by 0 bases; unmatched bases: 6. The CDR3 protein is CASSRTRQGSYEQYF. DNA of the CDR3: TGTGCCAGCAGCCGAACGAGACAGGGCTCCTACGAGCAGTACTTC.

The chain combines TRBV7-9 with TRBJ2-5; weak D call: TRBD2 (5 bases). Germline CDR1 and CDR2: SEHNR and FQNEAQ (reference sequence). There are 14 residues in the CDR3. Deletions cut 3 bases from V and 5 bases from J, with 13 bases between. The CDR3: CASSLMTRGETQYF. The CDR3 DNA reads TGTGCCAGCAGCTTGATGACCAGAGGGGAGACCCAGTACTTC.

The rearrangement uses TRBV7-9 and TRBJ1-2; tentatively, D is TRBD1 (5 bases). Trimming took 5 bases from V and 3 from J, leaving 13 bases between them. The germline CDR1 and CDR2 sequences are SEHNR and FQNEAQ (reference sequence). CDR3 length equals 14 residues. The DNA of the CDR3 is TGTGCCAGCAGCAAAGACAGCCCTGACTATGGCTACACCTTC. Translation gives CASSKDSPDYGYTF.

The chain links TRBV19 to TRBJ1-5; D is uncertain. Germline V gene lookup returns CDR1 LNHDA and CDR2 SQIVND (reference sequence). This CDR3 is 14 amino acids long. V was clipped by 7 bases and J by 5 bases, with 15 bases between them. CDR3 in DNA: TGTGCCAGTAACCCACACAGCGGTCATCAGCCCCAGCATTTT. Encoded protein: CASNPHSGHQPQHF. The entire variable domain, with the rest obtained from reference TRBV19 and TRBJ1-5, is as follows: DGGITQSPKYLFRKEGQNVTLSCEQNLNHDAMYWYRQDPGQGLRLIYYSQIVNDFQKGDIAEGYSVSREKKESFPLTVTSAQKNPTAFYLCASNPHSGHQPQHFGDGTRLSIL.

The chain has TRBV6-1 and TRBJ2-7; a weak D match, TRBD2 (6 bases). V was shortened by 6 bases and J by 4 bases, with 7 bases between the two germline ends. The CDR3 has 11 residues. Germline lookup yields CDR1 MNHNS and CDR2 SASEGT. CDR3 residues: CASRGGYEQYF. The CDR3 DNA reads as TGTGCCAGCAGGGGGGGATACGAGCAGTACTTC.

The chain has TRBV29-1 and TRBJ2-7; D perhaps matches TRBD2 (6 bases). V lost 3 bases and J 3 bases, leaving 12 bases between the germline ends. CDR3 length: 13 residues. The germline V gene has CDR1 SQVTM and CDR2 ANQGSEA. This CDR3 reads CSVEALGGYEQYF. The CDR3 DNA follows: TGCAGCGTTGAGGCCCTGGGGGGCTACGAGCAGTACTTC.

The genes are TRBV5-1 and TRBJ2-1; TRBD1 matches 11 bases. CDR3 size: 16 residues. Germline V gene sequence: CDR1 SGHRS, CDR2 YFSETQ. V trimming: 3 bases; J trimming: 7 bases; junction bases outside the gene matches: 9. The chain's CDR3 is CASSWTGTGGRNEQFF. In DNA, the CDR3 is TGCGCCAGCAGCTGGACCGGGACAGGGGGTCGTAATGAGCAGTTCTTC.

The chain has TRBV27 and TRBJ1-5; D possibly corresponds to TRBD1 (6 bases). CDR3 length equals 16 residues. Germline-derived CDR1 and CDR2 are MNHEY and SMNVEV (reference sequence). The V end was cut by 4 bases, the J end by 3 bases, with 16 bases between. CDR3 amino acids: CASSSPNRGHNQPQHF. The CDR3 bases are TGTGCCAGCAGTTCCCCCAACCGGGGGCACAATCAGCCCCAGCATTTT.

The chain joins TRBV10-3 to TRBJ2-7; 7 bases agree with TRBD1. Unmatched junction bases numbered 7, after V lost 8 bases and J lost 6 bases. The germline V gene has CDR1 ENHRY and CDR2 SYGVKD. This CDR3 contains 12 residues. The CDR3 protein is CAIGRGTAEQYF. CDR3 in DNA: TGTGCCATCGGCCGAGGGACAGCCGAGCAGTACTTC.

The V and J genes are TRBV5-5 and TRBJ1-2; D gene uncertain. Germline V CDR1 and CDR2: SGHKS, YYEKEE (reference sequence). The CDR3 loop spans 13 amino acids. The germline V and J ends were trimmed by 0 bases and 4 bases, with 7 bases remaining between them. CDR3 coding DNA: TGTGCCAGCAGCTTGGCGCAAGGCTATGGCTACACCTTC. Translated: CASSLAQGYGYTF.

The chain carries TRBV19 and TRBJ2-3; 11 positions agree with TRBD1. Germline V gene lookup returns CDR1 LNHDA and CDR2 SQIVND (reference sequence). The length of the CDR3 is 15 residues. V lost 7 bases, J lost 4 bases, and 7 bases stayed unmatched. In DNA form, the CDR3 reads TGTGCCAGTAACCTCCCGGGACAGGGGGCAGATACGCAGTATTTT. Translating it yields CASNLPGQGADTQYF.

The chain joins TRBV6-6 to TRBJ2-7, with D maybe TRBD2 (5 bases). Germline V gives CDR1 MNHNY, CDR2 SVGAGI (reference sequence). V was trimmed by 4 bases and J by 9 bases, leaving 13 bases between them. The CDR3 has 12 amino acids. Here the CDR3 DNA reads TGTGCCAGCAGTTCGCTAGCCACCGGGCAGTACTTC. It yields the protein CASSSLATGQYF.

This chain links TRBV10-2 with TRBJ2-3, with D possibly TRBD1 on 5 matching bases. This CDR3 region has 12 residues. The germline V and J ends were trimmed by 8 bases and 4 bases, with 10 bases remaining between them. Germline V gives CDR1 WSHSY, CDR2 SAAADI. The CDR3 DNA is TGCGCCAGCTCCTCAGGGTCAGATACGCAGTATTTT. Its protein is CASSSGSDTQYF.

The gene calls are TRBV12-5 and TRBJ2-6; D is ambiguous. The CDR3 contains 16 residues. Trimming took 0 bases from V and 4 from J, leaving 10 bases between them. Germline assignment: CDR1 LGHNT and CDR2 FRNRAP. CDR3 residues: CASGLVRGTGANVLTF. CDR3 sequence (DNA): TGTGCTAGTGGTTTGGTACGCGGAACCGGGGCCAACGTCCTGACTTTC.

The chain links TRBV4-2 to TRBJ2-3; D is unresolved. Germline lookup yields CDR1 LGHNA and CDR2 YNFKEQ. V dropped 0 bases and J dropped 4 bases, with 11 bases sitting between them. The CDR3 consists of 15 residues. The chain's CDR3 is CASSQDRPAADTQYF. CDR3 coding DNA: TGTGCCAGCAGCCAAGATCGGCCCGCGGCAGATACGCAGTATTTT.

The chain joins TRBV19 to TRBJ1-1; 7 bases are a match to TRBD1. Germline CDR1 reads LNHDA; CDR2 reads SQIVND (reference sequence). The CDR3 sequence is 12 residues long. V gave up 6 bases and J gave up 12 bases; unmatched junction bases: 10. The CDR3 loop is CASRDNRGFTFF. CDR3 sequence (DNA): TGTGCCAGTAGAGATAACAGGGGATTCACTTTCTTT.

This chain joins TRBV6-6 and TRBJ1-2; no clear D gene. The CDR3 has 14 amino acids. V lost 5 bases to trimming and J lost 6 bases, with 16 bases between them. Germline CDR1 and CDR2: MNHNY and SVGAGI (reference sequence). The CDR3 sequence: CASSKLAVEHGYTF. CDR3 in DNA: TGTGCCAGCAGTAAATTGGCTGTTGAGCATGGCTACACCTTC.

V gene TRBV4-3 combines with J gene TRBJ2-7; 7 nucleotides match TRBD1. Germline assignment: CDR1 LGHNA and CDR2 YSLEER. This CDR3 region has 13 residues. Trimming removed 5 bases from V and 3 bases from J; junction bases left unmatched: 4. CDR3 loop: CASSTRQGYEQYF. The CDR3 region has the DNA TGCGCCAGCAGCACCCGACAGGGCTACGAGCAGTACTTC.

The CDR3 reads CASSFKQGHTGELFF. DNA of the CDR3: TGTGCCAGCAGTTTTAAGCAGGGCCACACCGGGGAGCTGTTTTTT. The chain recombines TRBV28 with TRBJ2-2; a possible D gene is TRBD1 (5 bases). The CDR3 is made up of 15 amino acids. The germline V gene encodes CDR1 MDHEN and CDR2 SYDVKM. Trimming shortened V by 3 bases and J by 3 bases, and 11 bases separated the two germline ends.

This chain joins TRBV5-6 and TRBJ1-3, with TRBD1 matching over 10 bases. This CDR3 spans 16 amino acids. Trimming at V came to 2 bases and at J to 2 bases, leaving 4 bases not matched to a gene. Germline CDR1 and CDR2: SGHDT and YYEEEE. CDR3 coding DNA: TGTGCCAGCAGCTTCGGACAGGGGGGGACTGGAAACACCATATATTTT. Amino acids: CASSFGQGGTGNTIYF.

The chain uses TRBV29-1 and TRBJ2-6, with 7 nucleotides matching TRBD1. The length of the CDR3 is 16 residues. V lost 7 bases, J lost 0 bases, and 9 bases stayed unmatched. Per germline, CDR1 SQVTM and CDR2 ANQGSEA. The CDR3 region is CSAGETGPSGANVLTF. CDR3 DNA sequence: TGCAGCGCGGGCGAGACAGGGCCCTCTGGGGCCAACGTCCTGACTTTC.

A single count supports this clone. Written as DNA, the CDR3 is TGTGCCAGCAGCAGAATATGGACAGGGGGTTCACCCCTCCACTTT. Protein: CASSRIWTGGSPLHF. The V and J genes are TRBV21-1 and TRBJ1-6; TRBD1 is the table's D call, not checked against the DNA. TRBV21-1 is described as a pseudogene. This CDR3 is built from 15 residues.

The chain couples TRBV5-4 to TRBJ1-1; D is unresolved. The CDR3 has 13 residues. V was trimmed by 0 bases and J by 3 bases, leaving 6 bases between them. In germline, CDR1 is SGHNT, CDR2 YYREEE (reference sequence). The CDR3 sequence is CASSLESDTEAFF. The CDR3 DNA follows: TGTGCCAGCAGCTTGGAATCGGACACTGAAGCTTTCTTT.

The chain has TRBV7-9 and TRBJ2-1, with TRBD1 matching over 10 bases. The CDR3 runs 15 residues. V was pared by 3 bases and J by 2 bases, with 1 base of the junction left unmatched. Germline-derived CDR1 and CDR2 are SEHNR and FQNEAQ (reference sequence). CDR3 DNA: TGTGCCAGCAGCTTGGGACAGGGGACCTACAATGAGCAGTTCTTC. It is translated as CASSLGQGTYNEQFF.

V and J are TRBV21-1 and TRBJ2-7; the tabulated D call, TRBD1, remains unverified against the DNA. TRBV21-1 counts as a pseudogene. The CDR3 covers 16 residues. Here the CDR3 reads CASSKGTGGPSHEQYF. The CDR3 DNA reads as TGTGCCAGCAGCAAAGGTACAGGGGGCCCATCACACGAGCAGTACTTC.